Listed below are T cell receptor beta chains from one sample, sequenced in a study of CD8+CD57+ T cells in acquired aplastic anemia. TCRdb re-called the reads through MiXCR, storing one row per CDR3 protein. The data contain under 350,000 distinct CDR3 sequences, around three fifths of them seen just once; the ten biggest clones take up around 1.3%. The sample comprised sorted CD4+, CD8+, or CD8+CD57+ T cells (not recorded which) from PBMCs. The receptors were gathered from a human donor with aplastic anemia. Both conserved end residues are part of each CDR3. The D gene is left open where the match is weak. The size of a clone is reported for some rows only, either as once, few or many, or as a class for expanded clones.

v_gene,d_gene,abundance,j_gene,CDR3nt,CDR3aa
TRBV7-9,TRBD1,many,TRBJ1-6,TGTGCCAGCAGCTTAACAGGGGTTGAGGATTCACCCCTCCACTTT,CASSLTGVEDSPLHF
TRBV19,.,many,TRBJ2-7,TGTGCCAGTAGTATAGGTCAGGGCACATATTACGAGCAGTACTTC,CASSIGQGTYYEQYF
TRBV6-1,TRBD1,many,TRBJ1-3,TGTGCCAGCAGGATGGACAGGGGAGCTGGAAACACCATATATTTT,CASRMDRGAGNTIYF
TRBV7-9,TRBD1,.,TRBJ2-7,TGTGCCAGCAGCTCAGACAGGGGCACGTACTCCTACGAGCAGTACTTC,CASSSDRGTYSYEQYF
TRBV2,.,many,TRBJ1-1,TGTGCCAGCAGTGGAATTGGTGGAGGGTACACTGAAGCTTTCTTT,CASSGIGGGYTEAFF
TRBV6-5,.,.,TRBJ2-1,TGTGCCAGCAGTTCGGGAGATCCTCTTAATGAGCAGTTCTTC,CASSSGDPLNEQFF
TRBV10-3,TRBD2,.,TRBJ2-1,TGTGCCATCAGTGATGCTAGCGGGAGGAGCTCCTACAATGAGCAGTTCTTC,CAISDASGRSSYNEQFF
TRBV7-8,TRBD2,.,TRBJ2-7,TGTGCCAGCAGCCCCTGGCCTACGGGGGGGGTCTCCTACGAGCAGTACTTC,CASSPWPTGGVSYEQYF
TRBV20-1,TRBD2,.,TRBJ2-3,TGCAGTGCCACGACTAGCGGCAATGAAGATACGCAGTATTTT,CSATTSGNEDTQYF
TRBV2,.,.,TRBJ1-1,TGTGCCAGCAGTGCCGACACCTTGAACACTGAAGCTTTCTTT,CASSADTLNTEAFF
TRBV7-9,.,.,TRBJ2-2,TGTGCCAGCAGCCCTGTTACGAACACCGGGGAGCTGTTTTTT,CASSPVTNTGELFF
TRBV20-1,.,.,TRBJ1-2,TGCAGTGCTAGGGGGTCTGGCGGCTACACCTTC,CSARGSGGYTF
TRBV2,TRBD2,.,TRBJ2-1,TGTGCTAGACCGGGACTAGCGGCGTACAATGAGCAGTTCTTC,CARPGLAAYNEQFF